A single sample is the source of the 13 T cell receptor beta chains below, sequenced in a study of Ad26.COV2.S vaccination and SARS-CoV-2 variants. Regarding treatment: around 19 received Ad26.COV2.S at low or high dose, single or two shots; about 5 received placebo; per-sample allocation not given. Sampling was performed 63 days after the first vaccine or placebo injection. Sequencing was performed with immunoSEQ multiplex PCR; in TCRdb, only in-frame clones are kept and a portion is missing. The sample includes 380,000 or so clones, roughly 90% of them seen just once. This material consisted of peripheral blood, taken in a trial of Ad26.COV2.S vaccine versus placebo. The receptors come from a person between 18 and 65 years old who received the Ad26.COV2.S COVID-19 vaccine or a placebo.

As DNA, the CDR3 is TGTGCCAGCAGCTTAGGTGCTAGCGGGAGTCACAATGAGCAGTTCTTC. It yields the protein CASSLGASGSHNEQFF. The chain uses TRBV13 and TRBJ2-1, with 10 bases fitting TRBD2. Germline V gene data show CDR1 as PRHDT and CDR2 as FYEKMQ (reference sequence). This CDR3 region has 16 residues. Losses at the gene ends were 0 bases for V and 5 bases for J; bases not matched to a gene: 4.

V usage is TRBV4-3 and J usage is TRBJ1-2; TRBD1 is a possible D gene (5 bases). Germline assignment: CDR1 LGHNA and CDR2 YSLEER. This CDR3 is 16 amino acids long. V shed 0 bases and J shed 1 base, with 12 bases lying between them. This chain's CDR3 is CASSQDFSGINYGYTF. CDR3 DNA sequence: TGCGCCAGCAGCCAAGATTTCTCAGGGATTAACTATGGCTACACCTTC.

Points on this clone: Sequence at one end of the junction differs from germline and may be a read error. The V and J genes are TRBV5-1 and TRBJ1-2; a weak D match, TRBD1 (5 bases). Germline-derived CDR1 and CDR2 are SGHRS and YFSETQ. The CDR3 covers 15 residues. CDR3 DNA: TGCGCCAGCAGCTGGACGACAGATTCCAACTCTGGCTACACCTTC. Amino acids: CASSWTTDSNSGYTF.

This chain connects TRBV9 to TRBJ2-1, with 11 bases identical to TRBD2. The CDR3 consists of 15 residues. Germline assignment: CDR1 SGDLS and CDR2 YYNGEE. V was pared by 3 bases and J by 4 bases, with 3 bases of the junction left unmatched. DNA for the CDR3: TGTGCCAGCAGCGGTAGCGGGGGGGCGTACAATGAGCAGTTCTTC. Translated: CASSGSGGAYNEQFF.

The J gene is TRBJ2-3, the V gene TRBV20-1, with 8 bases matching TRBD2. CDR1 is DFQATT, CDR2 SNEGSKA, per germline (reference sequence). This CDR3 is 15 amino acids long. V shed 6 bases, J shed 5 bases, and the junction held 13 bases outside the gene matches. The CDR3, as DNA: TGCAGTGCCAGTAAGGCGCGGGGGGCCTTAGATACGCAGTATTTT. As protein: CSASKARGALDTQYF.

The chain uses TRBV5-3 and TRBJ2-1, with 8 nucleotides matching TRBD1. TRBV5-3 qualifies as an ORF whose function is uncertain. The CDR3 sequence is 15 residues long. V was clipped by 4 bases and J by 6 bases; unmatched bases: 9. The CDR3 loop is CARSAKQGEVNEQFF. Here the CDR3 DNA reads TGTGCCAGAAGCGCTAAACAGGGGGAAGTCAATGAGCAGTTCTTC.

In nucleotides, the CDR3 is TGTGCCAGTAGTACGACAGGGTCGGGTGATACGCAGTATTTT. This codes for CASSTTGSGDTQYF. This chain connects TRBV19 to TRBJ2-3, with 7 bases fitting TRBD1. Looked up from germline, CDR1 is LNHDA and CDR2 is SQIVND (reference sequence). V was pared by 4 bases and J by 6 bases, with 7 bases of the junction left unmatched. CDR3 size: 14 residues.

The chain uses TRBV29-1 and TRBJ2-5, with 8 bases matching TRBD2. Trimming cost V 3 bases and J 5 bases; bases outside gene matches: 5. Germline loops: CDR1 SQVTM, CDR2 ANQGSEA. The CDR3 spans 13 residues. For the CDR3, the DNA is TGCAGCGTTGACAAAGCGGGGGCGGAGACCCAGTACTTC. The encoded protein is CSVDKAGAETQYF.

The chain joins TRBV2 to TRBJ1-1, with 8 bases fitting TRBD1. Trimming at V came to 6 bases and at J to 6 bases, leaving 9 bases not matched to a gene. The CDR3 has 14 residues. CDR1 is SNHLY, CDR2 FYNNEI, per germline. In DNA, the CDR3 is TGTGCCAGCAGAGGACAGGGAAAGATAGCTGAAGCTTTCTTT. Protein: CASRGQGKIAEAFF.

The rearrangement uses TRBV9 and TRBJ1-3, with D perhaps TRBD1 (5 bases). V was pared by 0 bases and J by 0 bases, with 10 bases between. The CDR3 runs 16 residues. Germline V gene data show CDR1 as SGDLS and CDR2 as YYNGEE. CDR3 DNA sequence: TGTGCCAGCAGCGTAGATGCGACAGTCTCTGGAAACACCATATATTTT. As protein: CASSVDATVSGNTIYF.

V gene TRBV2 combines with J gene TRBJ2-5; D is uncertain. Germline CDR1 and CDR2: SNHLY and FYNNEI. V lost 2 bases and J 7 bases, leaving 11 bases between the germline ends. The CDR3 is 13 amino acids. As DNA, the CDR3 is TGTGCCAGCAGTGAACCCGGACCGGGGACCCAGTACTTC. It codes for CASSEPGPGTQYF.

The table lists this clone with a count of one. The gene calls are TRBV5-5 and TRBJ1-5; TRBD1 is a possible D gene (6 bases). V lost 4 bases and J 1 base, leaving 9 bases between the germline ends. The germline V gene has CDR1 SGHKS and CDR2 YYEKEE (reference sequence). CDR3 length equals 14 residues. The CDR3 nucleotides are TGTGCCAGCAGCCAGGACAGAAGCAATCAGCCCCAGCATTTT. This translates into CASSQDRSNQPQHF.

This clone came up a few times. The genes are TRBV12-3 or TRBV12-4 and TRBJ2-7; D is undetermined. CDR3 size: 11 residues. The ends were cut back, 4 bases at V and 3 bases at J, with 4 bases in the middle. CDR3 loop: CASSSDYEQYF. CDR3 coding DNA: TGTGCCAGCAGTTCTGACTACGAGCAGTACTTC.